The source of this T cell receptor (beta chain) is a study of response to subunit inactivated influenza vaccine. TCRdb reanalysed the RT-PCR reads using MiXCR and keeps one entry per CDR3 protein. The table lists roughly 190,000 distinct CDR3 sequences, around 12% of them singletons. This CDR3 has 16 residues. The germline CDR1 and CDR2 sequences are DFQATT and SNEGSKA (reference sequence). V lost 3 bases and J lost 0; bases outside the gene matches: 8. These data are also associated with another study on T cells expressing NK-cell markers. That paper notes: Researchers built TCR beta cDNA using 5'RACE template switching with UMIs.

The chain employs TRBV20-1 and TRBJ2-1, with 7 bases fitting TRBD2. This sequence was found in a man aged 45 to 65 who received an inactivated influenza vaccine. The sequences come from CD8+ T cells sorted from PBMCs, collected 11 to 12 days after vaccination. DNA for the CDR3: TGCAGTGCTAGCCCCCAGGGCGGGAGCTCCTACAATGAGCAGTTCTTC. Translating it yields CSASPQGGSSYNEQFF.